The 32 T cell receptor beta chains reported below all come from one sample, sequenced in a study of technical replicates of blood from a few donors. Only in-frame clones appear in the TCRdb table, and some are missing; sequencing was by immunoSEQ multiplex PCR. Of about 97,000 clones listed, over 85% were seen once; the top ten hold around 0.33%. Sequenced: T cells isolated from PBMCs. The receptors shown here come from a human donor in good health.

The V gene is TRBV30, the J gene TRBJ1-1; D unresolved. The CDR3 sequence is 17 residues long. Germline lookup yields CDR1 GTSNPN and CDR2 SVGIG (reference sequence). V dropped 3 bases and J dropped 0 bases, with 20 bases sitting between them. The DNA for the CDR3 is TGTGCCTGGAGCACTACACATGAGCCCCCTATGAACACTGAAGCTTTCTTT. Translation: CAWSTTHEPPMNTEAFF.

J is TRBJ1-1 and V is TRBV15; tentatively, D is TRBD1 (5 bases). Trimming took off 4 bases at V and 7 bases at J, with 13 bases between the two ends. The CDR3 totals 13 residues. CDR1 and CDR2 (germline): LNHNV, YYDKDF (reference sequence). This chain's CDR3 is CATSKPGRGEAFF. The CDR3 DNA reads TGTGCCACCAGCAAGCCAGGGCGGGGTGAAGCTTTCTTT.

CDR3 nucleotide sequence: TGTGCCAGCAGGCGGCCCACAACGAACACTGAAGCTTTCTTT. Translating gives CASRRPTTNTEAFF. V is TRBV7-9 and J is TRBJ1-1; D is unclear. The CDR3 sequence is 14 residues long. In germline, CDR1 is SEHNR, CDR2 FQNEAQ (reference sequence). V was trimmed by 6 bases and J by 1 base, leaving 12 bases between them.

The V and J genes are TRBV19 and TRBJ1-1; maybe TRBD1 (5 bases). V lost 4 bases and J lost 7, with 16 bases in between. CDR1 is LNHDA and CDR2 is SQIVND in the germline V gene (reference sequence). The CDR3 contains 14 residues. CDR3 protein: CASSTREMNREAFF. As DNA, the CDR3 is TGTGCCAGTAGTACCAGGGAAATGAACCGTGAAGCTTTCTTT. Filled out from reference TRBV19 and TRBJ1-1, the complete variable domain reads DGGITQSPKYLFRKEGQNVTLSCEQNLNHDAMYWYRQDPGQGLRLIYYSQIVNDFQKGDIAEGYSVSREKKESFPLTVTSAQKNPTAFYLCASSTREMNREAFFGQGTRLTVV.

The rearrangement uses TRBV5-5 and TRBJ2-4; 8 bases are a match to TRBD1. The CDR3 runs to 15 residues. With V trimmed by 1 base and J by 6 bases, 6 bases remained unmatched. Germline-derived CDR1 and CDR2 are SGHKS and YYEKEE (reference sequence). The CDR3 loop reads CASSLPIDRGNIQYF. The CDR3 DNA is TGTGCCAGCAGCTTGCCGATCGACAGGGGAAACATTCAGTACTTC.

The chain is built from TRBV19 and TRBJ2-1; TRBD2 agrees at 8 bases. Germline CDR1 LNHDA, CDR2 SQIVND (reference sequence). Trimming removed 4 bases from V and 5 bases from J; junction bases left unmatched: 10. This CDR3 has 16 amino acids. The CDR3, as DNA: TGTGCCAGTAGTACCTCACCGGGACTAGTAAACAATGAGCAGTTCTTC. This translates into CASSTSPGLVNNEQFF.

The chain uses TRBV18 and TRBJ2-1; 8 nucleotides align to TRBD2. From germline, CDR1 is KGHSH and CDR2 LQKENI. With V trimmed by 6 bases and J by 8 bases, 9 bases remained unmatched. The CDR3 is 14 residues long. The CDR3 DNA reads TGTGCCAGCTCCAAAGGGACTAGACTTTATGAGCAGTTCTTC. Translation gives CASSKGTRLYEQFF.

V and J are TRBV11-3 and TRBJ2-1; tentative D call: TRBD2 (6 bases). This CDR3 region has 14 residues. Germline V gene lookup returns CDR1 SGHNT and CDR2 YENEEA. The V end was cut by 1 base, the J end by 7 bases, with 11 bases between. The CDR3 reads CASSLAGVINEQFF. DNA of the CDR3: TGTGCCAGCAGCTTAGCGGGAGTAATTAATGAGCAGTTCTTC.

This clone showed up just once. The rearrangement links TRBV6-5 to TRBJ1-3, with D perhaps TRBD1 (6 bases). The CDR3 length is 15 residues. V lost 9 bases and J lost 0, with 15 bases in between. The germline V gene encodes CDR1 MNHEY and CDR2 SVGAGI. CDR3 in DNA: TGTGCCAGTAAACAGGGCATTAGCTCTGGAAACACCATATATTTT. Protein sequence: CASKQGISSGNTIYF.

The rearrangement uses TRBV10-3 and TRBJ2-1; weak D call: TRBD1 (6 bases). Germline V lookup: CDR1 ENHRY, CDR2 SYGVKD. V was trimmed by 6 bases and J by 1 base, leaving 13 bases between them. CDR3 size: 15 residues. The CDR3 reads CAIRPRDNSYNEQFF. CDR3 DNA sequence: TGTGCCATCAGGCCCCGGGACAATTCCTACAATGAGCAGTTCTTC.

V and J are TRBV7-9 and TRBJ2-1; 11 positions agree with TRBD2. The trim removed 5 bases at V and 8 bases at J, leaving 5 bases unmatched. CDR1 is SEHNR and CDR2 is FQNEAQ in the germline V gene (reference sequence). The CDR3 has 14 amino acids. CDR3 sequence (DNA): TGTGCCAGCAGCCAGACTAGCGGGGTCGATGAGCAGTTCTTC. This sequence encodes CASSQTSGVDEQFF.

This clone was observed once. CDR3 residues: CASSPREVGPYEQYF. CDR3 nucleotides: TGCGCCAGCAGCCCCCGTGAGGTGGGGCCCTACGAGCAGTACTTC. The chain uses TRBV4-3 and TRBJ2-7; TRBD1 might be the D (5 bases). The V and J ends lost 4 bases and 2 bases respectively, with 15 bases between them. The V gene's germline CDR1 is LGHNA and CDR2 YSLEER. This CDR3 is 15 amino acids long.

CDR3 in amino acids: CASSASSGPHEAFF. CDR3 bases: TGTGCCAGCAGCGCCAGTAGCGGACCCCATGAAGCTTTCTTT. The V gene is TRBV9, the J gene TRBJ1-1; unclear D gene. Per the germline V gene, CDR1 is SGDLS and CDR2 is YYNGEE. V was trimmed by 3 bases and J by 7 bases, leaving 16 bases between them. The CDR3 is made up of 14 amino acids.

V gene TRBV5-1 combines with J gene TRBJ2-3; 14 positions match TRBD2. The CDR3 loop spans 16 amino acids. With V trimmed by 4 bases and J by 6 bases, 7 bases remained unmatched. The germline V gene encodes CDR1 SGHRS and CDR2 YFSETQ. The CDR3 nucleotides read TGCGCCAGCAGCAAAGGACTAGCGGGAGGTAGCGATACGCAGTATTTT. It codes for CASSKGLAGGSDTQYF.

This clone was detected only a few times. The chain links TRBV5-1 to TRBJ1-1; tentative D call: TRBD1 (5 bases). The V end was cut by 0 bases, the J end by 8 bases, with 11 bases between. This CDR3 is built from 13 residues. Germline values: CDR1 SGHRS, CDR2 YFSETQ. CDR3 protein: CASSLGQQQEAFF. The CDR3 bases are TGCGCCAGCAGCTTGGGACAGCAACAAGAAGCTTTCTTT.

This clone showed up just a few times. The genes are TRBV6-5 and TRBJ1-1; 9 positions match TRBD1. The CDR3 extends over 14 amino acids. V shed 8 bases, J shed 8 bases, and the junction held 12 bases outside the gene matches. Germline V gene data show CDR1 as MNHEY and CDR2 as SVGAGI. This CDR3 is CASSSGTGITEAFF. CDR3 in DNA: TGTGCCAGCTCTTCCGGGACAGGGATTACCGAAGCTTTCTTT.

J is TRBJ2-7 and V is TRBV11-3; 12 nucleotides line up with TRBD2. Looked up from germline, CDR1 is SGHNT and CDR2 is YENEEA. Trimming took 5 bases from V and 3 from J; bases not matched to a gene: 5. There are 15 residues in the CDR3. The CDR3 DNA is TGTGCCAGCAGCGTTACTAGCGGGAGGAACTACGAGCAGTACTTC. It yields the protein CASSVTSGRNYEQYF.

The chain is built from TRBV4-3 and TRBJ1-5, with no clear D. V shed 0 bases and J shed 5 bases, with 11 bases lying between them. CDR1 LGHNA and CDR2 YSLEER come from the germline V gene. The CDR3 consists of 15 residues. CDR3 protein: CASSQDPIDYQPQHF. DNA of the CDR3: TGCGCCAGCAGCCAAGATCCTATCGATTATCAGCCCCAGCATTTT.

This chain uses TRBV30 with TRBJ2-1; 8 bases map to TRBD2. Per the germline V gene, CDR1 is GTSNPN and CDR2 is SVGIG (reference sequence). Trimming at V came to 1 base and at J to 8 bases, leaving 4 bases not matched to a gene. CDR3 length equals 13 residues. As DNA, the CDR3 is TGTGCCTGGAGTGCCAGCGGGAGTCATGAGCAGTTCTTC. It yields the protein CAWSASGSHEQFF. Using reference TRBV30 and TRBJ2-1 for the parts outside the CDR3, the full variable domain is SQTIHQWPATLVQPVGSPLSLECTVEGTSNPNLYWYRQAAGRGLQLLFYSVGIGQISSEVPQNLSASRPQDRQFILSSKKLLLSDSGFYLCAWSASGSHEQFFGPGTRLTVL.

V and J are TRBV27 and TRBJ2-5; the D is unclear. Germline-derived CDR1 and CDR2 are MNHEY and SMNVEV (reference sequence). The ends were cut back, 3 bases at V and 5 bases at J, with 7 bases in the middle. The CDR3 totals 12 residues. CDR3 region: CASSFNKETQYF. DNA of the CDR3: TGTGCCAGCAGTTTTAACAAGGAGACCCAGTACTTC.

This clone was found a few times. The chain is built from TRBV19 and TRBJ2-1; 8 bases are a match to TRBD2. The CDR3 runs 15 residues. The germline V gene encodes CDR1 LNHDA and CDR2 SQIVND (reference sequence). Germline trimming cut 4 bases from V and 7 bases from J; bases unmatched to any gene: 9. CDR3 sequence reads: CASSTAGTSMNEQFF. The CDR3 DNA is TGTGCCAGTAGTACGGCCGGGACTAGTATGAATGAGCAGTTCTTC. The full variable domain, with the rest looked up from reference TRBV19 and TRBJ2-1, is DGGITQSPKYLFRKEGQNVTLSCEQNLNHDAMYWYRQDPGQGLRLIYYSQIVNDFQKGDIAEGYSVSREKKESFPLTVTSAQKNPTAFYLCASSTAGTSMNEQFFGPGTRLTVL.

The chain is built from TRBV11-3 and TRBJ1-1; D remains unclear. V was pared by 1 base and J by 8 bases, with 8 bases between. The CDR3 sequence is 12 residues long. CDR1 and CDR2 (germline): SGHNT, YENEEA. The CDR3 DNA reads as TGTGCCAGCAGCTTAGGGTGGGCCGAAGCTTTCTTT. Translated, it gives CASSLGWAEAFF.

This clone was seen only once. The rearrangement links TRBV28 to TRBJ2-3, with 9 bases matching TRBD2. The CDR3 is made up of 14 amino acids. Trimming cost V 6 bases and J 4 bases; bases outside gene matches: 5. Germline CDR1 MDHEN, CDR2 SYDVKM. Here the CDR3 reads CASSFSGRADTQYF. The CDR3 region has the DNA TGTGCCAGCAGCTTTAGCGGGAGAGCAGATACGCAGTATTTT.

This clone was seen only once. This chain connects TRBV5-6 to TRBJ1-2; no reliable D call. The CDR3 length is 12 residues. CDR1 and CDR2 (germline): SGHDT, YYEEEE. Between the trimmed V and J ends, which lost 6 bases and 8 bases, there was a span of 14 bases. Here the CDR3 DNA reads TGTGCCAGCAATATAGAACTATCCGGCTACACCTTC. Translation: CASNIELSGYTF.

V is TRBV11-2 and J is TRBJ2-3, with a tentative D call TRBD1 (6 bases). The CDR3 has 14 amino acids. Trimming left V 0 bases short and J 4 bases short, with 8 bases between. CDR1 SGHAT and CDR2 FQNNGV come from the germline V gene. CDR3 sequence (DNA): TGTGCCAGCAGCTTAGACAGGGGACCAGATACGCAGTATTTT. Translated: CASSLDRGPDTQYF.

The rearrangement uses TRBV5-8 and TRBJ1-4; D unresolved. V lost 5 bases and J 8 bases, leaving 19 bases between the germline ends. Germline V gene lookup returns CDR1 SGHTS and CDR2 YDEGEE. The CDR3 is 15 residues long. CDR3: CASRTMTAGEEKLFF. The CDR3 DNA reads TGTGCCAGCAGAACAATGACGGCCGGGGAAGAAAAACTGTTTTTT.

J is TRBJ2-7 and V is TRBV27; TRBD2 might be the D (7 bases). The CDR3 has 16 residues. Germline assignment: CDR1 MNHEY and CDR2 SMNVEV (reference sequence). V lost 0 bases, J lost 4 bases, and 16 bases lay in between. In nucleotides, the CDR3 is TGTGCCAGCAGTTTATCGAAGGGGGACTACTTTTACGAGCAGTACTTC. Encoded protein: CASSLSKGDYFYEQYF.

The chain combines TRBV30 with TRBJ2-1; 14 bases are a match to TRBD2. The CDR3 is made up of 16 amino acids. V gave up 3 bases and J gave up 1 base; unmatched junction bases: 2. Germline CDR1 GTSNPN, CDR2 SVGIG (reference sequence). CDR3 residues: CAWRRLAGGSYNEQFF. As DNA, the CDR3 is TGTGCCTGGAGAAGACTAGCGGGAGGGTCCTACAATGAGCAGTTCTTC.

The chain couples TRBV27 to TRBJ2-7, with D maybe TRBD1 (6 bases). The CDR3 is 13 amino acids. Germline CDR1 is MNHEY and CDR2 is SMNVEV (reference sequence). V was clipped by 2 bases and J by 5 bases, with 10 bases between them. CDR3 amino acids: CASSLDGGHEQYF. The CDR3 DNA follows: TGTGCCAGCAGTTTAGATGGGGGCCACGAGCAGTACTTC.

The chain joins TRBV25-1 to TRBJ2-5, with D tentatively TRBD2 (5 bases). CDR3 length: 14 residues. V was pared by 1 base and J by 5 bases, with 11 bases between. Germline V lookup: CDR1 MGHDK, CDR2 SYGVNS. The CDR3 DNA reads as TGTGCCAGCAGTGAATTGGCGGGCAGGGAGACCCAGTACTTC. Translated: CASSELAGRETQYF.

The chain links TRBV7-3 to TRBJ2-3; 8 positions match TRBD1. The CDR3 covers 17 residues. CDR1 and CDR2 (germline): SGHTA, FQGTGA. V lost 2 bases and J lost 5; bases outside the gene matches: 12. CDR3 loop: CASSLAGGVRVGDTQYF. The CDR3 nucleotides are TGTGCCAGCAGCTTAGCAGGGGGCGTCAGGGTTGGAGATACGCAGTATTTT. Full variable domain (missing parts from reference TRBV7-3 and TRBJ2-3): GAGVSQTPSNKVTEKGKYVELRCDPISGHTALYWYRQSLGQGPEFLIYFQGTGAADDSGLPNDRFFAVRPEGSVSTLKIQRTERGDSAVYLCASSLAGGVRVGDTQYFGPGTRLTVL.

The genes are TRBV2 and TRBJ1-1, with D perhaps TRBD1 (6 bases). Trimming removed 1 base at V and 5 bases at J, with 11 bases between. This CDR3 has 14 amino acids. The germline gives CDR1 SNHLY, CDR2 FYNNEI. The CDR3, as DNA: TGTGCCAGCAGTGAAGTAGGGGGTTATACTGAAGCTTTCTTT. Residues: CASSEVGGYTEAFF.